This TCR beta chain comes out of a study of cytomegalovirus exposure and HLA in healthy donors. Study in general: The study's early data release held roughly 91 million unique TCRs from HLA-typed donors.

PCR was performed using 60 Vbeta and 13 Jbeta primers. Clones were read by immunoSEQ multiplex PCR, and TCRdb kept only the in-frame ones, dropping some. Of fewer than 140,000 clones listed, around 85% are singletons. Germline CDR1 is LGHNA and CDR2 is YNFKEQ. Trimming shortened V by 1 base and J by 8 bases, and 14 bases separated the two germline ends. CDR3 length equals 14 residues. This clone appeared a few times. The chain recombines TRBV4-2 with TRBJ1-2; weak D call: TRBD1 (6 bases). This TCR came from a man aged 55-75 years in good health and CMV-seronegative. Sequencing was done on a sample of PBMCs. CDR3 nucleotide sequence: TGTGCCAGCAGCCAAGTAACAGGGCTGGAAGGCTACACCTTC. It specifies CASSQVTGLEGYTF.